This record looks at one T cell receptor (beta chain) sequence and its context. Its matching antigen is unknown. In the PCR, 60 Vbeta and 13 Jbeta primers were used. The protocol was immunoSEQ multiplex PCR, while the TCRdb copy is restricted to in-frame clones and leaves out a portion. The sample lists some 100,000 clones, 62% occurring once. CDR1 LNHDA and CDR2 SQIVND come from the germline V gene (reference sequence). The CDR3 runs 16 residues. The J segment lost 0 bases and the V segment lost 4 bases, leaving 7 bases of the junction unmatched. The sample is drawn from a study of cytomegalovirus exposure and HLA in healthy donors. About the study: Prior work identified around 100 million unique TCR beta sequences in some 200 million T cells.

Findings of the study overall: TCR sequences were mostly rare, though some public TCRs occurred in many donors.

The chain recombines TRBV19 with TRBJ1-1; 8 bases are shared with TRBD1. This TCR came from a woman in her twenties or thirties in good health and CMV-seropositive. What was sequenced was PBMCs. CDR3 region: CASSTPWTGMNTEAFF. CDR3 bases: TGTGCCAGTAGTACACCCTGGACAGGGATGAACACTGAAGCTTTCTTT. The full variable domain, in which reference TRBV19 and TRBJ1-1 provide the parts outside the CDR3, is DGGITQSPKYLFRKEGQNVTLSCEQNLNHDAMYWYRQDPGQGLRLIYYSQIVNDFQKGDIAEGYSVSREKKESFPLTVTSAQKNPTAFYLCASSTPWTGMNTEAFFGQGTRLTVV.